The clone carrying this TCR beta chain came up many times. Antigen unknown. The investigators amplified TCR beta CDR3 regions from RNA transcripts. The primer set for the first-round RT-PCR of the TCR CDR3 was HTBI. TCRdb redid the calling of the multiplex PCR reads with MiXCR, one entry per CDR3 protein. The sample lists approximately 400,000 distinct CDR3 sequences, approximately 20% occurring once. Trimming took 8 bases from V and 0 from J, leaving 14 bases between them. Germline V gene sequence: CDR1 MNHNS, CDR2 SASEGT. This CDR3 has 14 amino acids. The PBMCs were sourced from fresh peripheral blood (around 10 ml). This sample is drawn from a study of T cells in Graves' hyperthyroidism and ophthalmopathy. The study's findings and limits: In validation, the model predicted ophthalmopathy. These predictions came a median about 6.5 months before onset.

The sample consisted of blood. The gene calls are TRBV6-1 and TRBJ2-7; D is uncertain. The TCR was taken from a woman younger than 35 with Graves' hyperthyroidism. The CDR3 DNA reads TGTGCCAGCGAATTAAAGGAGTACTCCTACGAGCAGTACTTC. This translates into CASELKEYSYEQYF.